Below, one TCR beta chain is given with its context. The sample belongs to a study of cytomegalovirus exposure and HLA in healthy donors. PCR amplification relied on 60 Vbeta primers (plus 13 Jbeta primers). Profiling relied on immunoSEQ multiplex PCR, and the TCRdb table lists in-frame clones only, not all of them. The data hold 100,000 to 150,000 clones, with around 81% observed a single time. J gave up 2 bases and V 5 bases, and 7 bases lay outside the gene matches. Germline CDR1 SNHLY, CDR2 FYNNEI. The CDR3 sequence is 15 residues long. The sequence came from a woman aged 40 to 50 in good health and CMV-seronegative. The sequencing sample was made of PBMCs. The chain joins TRBV2 to TRBJ2-5; 8 nucleotides line up with TRBD2. CDR3 residues: CASSLGLEVQETQYF. DNA for the CDR3: TGTGCCAGCAGTTTGGGACTAGAGGTTCAAGAGACCCAGTACTTC.